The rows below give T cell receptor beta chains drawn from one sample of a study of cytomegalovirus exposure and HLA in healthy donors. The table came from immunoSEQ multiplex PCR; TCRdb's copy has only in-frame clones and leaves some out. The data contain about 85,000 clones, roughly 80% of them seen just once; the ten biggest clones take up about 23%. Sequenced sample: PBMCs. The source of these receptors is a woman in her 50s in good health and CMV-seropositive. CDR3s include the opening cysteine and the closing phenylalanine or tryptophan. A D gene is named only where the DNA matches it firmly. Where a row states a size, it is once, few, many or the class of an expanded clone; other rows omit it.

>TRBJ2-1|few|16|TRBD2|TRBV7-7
TGTGCTAGCAGCCCCTCTCCCGCGGGGGGCTACAATGAGCAGTTCTTC
CASSPSPAGGYNEQFF
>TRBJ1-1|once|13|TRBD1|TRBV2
TGTGCCAGCAGTCGACAGGGGGGGACTGAAGCTTTCTTT
CASSRQGGTEAFF
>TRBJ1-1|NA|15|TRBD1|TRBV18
TGTGCCAGCTCACCGGGACAGGCGTTGAACACTGAAGCTTTCTTT
CASSPGQALNTEAFF
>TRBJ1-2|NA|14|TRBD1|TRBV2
TGTGCCAGCAGGGCGACAGGGGCGGGCTATGGCTACACCTTC
CASRATGAGYGYTF
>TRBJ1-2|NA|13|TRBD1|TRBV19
TGTGCCAGTAGTATCGCAGGGGGCTATGGCTACACCTTC
CASSIAGGYGYTF
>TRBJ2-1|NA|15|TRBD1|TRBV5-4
TGTGCCAGCTCCGCCGGGACAGGGTACTACAATGAGCAGTTCTTC
CASSAGTGYYNEQFF
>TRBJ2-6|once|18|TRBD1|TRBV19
TGTGCCAGTAGTATTGTGGGGACAGCCCAGGGTGGGGCCAACGTCCTGACTTTC
CASSIVGTAQGGANVLTF
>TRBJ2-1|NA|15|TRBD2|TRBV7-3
TGTGCCAGCAGCTTAAAGACTAGCGGGGGGCCTGAGCAGTTCTTC
CASSLKTSGGPEQFF
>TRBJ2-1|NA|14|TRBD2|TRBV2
TGTGCCAGCAGGCCGGGGGGGGGAAACAATGAGCAGTTCTTC
CASRPGGGNNEQFF
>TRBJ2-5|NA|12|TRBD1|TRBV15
TGTGCCACCGCAGGGGGCCAAGAGACCCAGTACTTC
CATAGGQETQYF
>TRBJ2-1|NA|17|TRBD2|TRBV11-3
TGTGCCAGCAGCTTAGAAACTAGCGGGAGGGTATACAATGAGCAGTTCTTC
CASSLETSGRVYNEQFF